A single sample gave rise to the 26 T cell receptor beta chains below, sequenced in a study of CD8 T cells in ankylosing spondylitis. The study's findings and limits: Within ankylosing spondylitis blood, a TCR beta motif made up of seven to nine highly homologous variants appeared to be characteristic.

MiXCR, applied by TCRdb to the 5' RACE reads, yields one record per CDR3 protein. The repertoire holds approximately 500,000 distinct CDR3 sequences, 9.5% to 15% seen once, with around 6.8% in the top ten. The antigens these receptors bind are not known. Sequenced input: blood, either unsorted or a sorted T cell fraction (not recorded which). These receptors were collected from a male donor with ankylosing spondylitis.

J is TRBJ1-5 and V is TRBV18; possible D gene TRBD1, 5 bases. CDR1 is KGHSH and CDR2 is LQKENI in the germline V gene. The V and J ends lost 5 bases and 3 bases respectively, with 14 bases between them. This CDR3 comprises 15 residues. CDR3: CASSDGRDYNQPQHF. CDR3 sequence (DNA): TGTGCCAGCTCAGACGGCCGGGACTACAATCAGCCCCAGCATTTT.

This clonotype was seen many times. CDR3 coding DNA: TGCGCCAGCAGCTTAAAACAGAGTGGCACTGAAGCTTTCTTT. Translating it yields CASSLKQSGTEAFF. The chain uses TRBV5-1 and TRBJ1-1; D not certain. V gave up 2 bases and J gave up 4 bases, with 12 bases separating them. The CDR3 extends over 14 amino acids. Germline loops: CDR1 SGHRS, CDR2 YFSETQ.

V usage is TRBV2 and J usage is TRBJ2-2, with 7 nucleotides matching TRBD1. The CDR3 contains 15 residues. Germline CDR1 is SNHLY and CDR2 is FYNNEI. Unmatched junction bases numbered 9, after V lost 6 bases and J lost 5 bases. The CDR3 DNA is TGTGCCAGCAGCCTCGGGACAGTCGGGACCGGGGAGCTGTTTTTT. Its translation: CASSLGTVGTGELFF.

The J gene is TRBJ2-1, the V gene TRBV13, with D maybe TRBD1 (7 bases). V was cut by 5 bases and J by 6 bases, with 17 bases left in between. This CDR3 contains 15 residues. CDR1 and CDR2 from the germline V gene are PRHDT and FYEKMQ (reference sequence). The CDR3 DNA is TGTGCCAGCAGCCAGACAGGGTCCGGGGGCAATGAGCAGTTCTTC. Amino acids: CASSQTGSGGNEQFF.

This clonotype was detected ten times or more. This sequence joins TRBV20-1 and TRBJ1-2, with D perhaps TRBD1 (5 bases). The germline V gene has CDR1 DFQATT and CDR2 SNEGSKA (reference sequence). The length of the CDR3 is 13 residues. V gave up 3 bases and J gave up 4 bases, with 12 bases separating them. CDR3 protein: CSASRGVSYGYTF. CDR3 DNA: TGCAGTGCTAGTCGGGGCGTGAGCTATGGCTACACCTTC.

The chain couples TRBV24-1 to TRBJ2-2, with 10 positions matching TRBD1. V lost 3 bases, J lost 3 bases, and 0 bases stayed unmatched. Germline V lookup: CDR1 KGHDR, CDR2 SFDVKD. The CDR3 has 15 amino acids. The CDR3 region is CATSDGTGDTGELFF. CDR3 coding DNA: TGTGCCACCAGTGATGGGACAGGGGACACCGGGGAGCTGTTTTTT.

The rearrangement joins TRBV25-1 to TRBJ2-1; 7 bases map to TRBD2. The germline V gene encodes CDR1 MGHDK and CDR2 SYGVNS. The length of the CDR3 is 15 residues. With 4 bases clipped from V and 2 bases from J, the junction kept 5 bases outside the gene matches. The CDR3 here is CASSGSGGTYNEQFF. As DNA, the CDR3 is TGTGCCAGCAGTGGCTCGGGAGGAACCTACAATGAGCAGTTCTTC. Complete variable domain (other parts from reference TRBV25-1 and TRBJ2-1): EADIYQTPRYLVIGTGKKITLECSQTMGHDKMYWYQQDPGMELHLIHYSYGVNSTEKGDLSSESTVSRIRTEHFPLTLESARPSHTSQYLCASSGSGGTYNEQFFGPGTRLTVL.

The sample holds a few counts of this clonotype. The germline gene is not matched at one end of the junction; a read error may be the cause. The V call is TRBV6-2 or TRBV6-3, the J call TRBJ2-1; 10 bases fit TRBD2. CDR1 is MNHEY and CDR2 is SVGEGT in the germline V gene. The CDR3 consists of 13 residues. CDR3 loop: CAISGTSDGEQFF. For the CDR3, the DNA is TGTGCCATCAGTGGGACTAGCGATGGCGAGCAGTTCTTC.

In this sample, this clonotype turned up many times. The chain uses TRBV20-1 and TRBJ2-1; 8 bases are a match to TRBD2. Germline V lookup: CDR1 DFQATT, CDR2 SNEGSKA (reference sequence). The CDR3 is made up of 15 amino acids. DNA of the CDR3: TGCAGCGTCTTGAGGCGGGAGGCGGAGTGGAATGAGCAGTTCTTC. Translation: CSVLRREAEWNEQFF.

The CDR3 region is CASSLPSGRGETQYF. In nucleotides, the CDR3 is TGCGCCAGCAGCTTGCCTAGCGGGAGAGGAGAGACCCAGTACTTC. The rearrangement uses TRBV5-1 and TRBJ2-5, with 10 bases fitting TRBD2. The CDR3 sequence is 15 residues long. Germline V lookup: CDR1 SGHRS, CDR2 YFSETQ. Trimming removed 1 base from V and 4 bases from J; junction bases left unmatched: 4.

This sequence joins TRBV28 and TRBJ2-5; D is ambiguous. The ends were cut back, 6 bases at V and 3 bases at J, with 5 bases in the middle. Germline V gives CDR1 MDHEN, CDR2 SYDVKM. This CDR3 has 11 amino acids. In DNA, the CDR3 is TGTGCCAGCAGGGTTAAAGAGACCCAGTACTTC. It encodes CASRVKETQYF.

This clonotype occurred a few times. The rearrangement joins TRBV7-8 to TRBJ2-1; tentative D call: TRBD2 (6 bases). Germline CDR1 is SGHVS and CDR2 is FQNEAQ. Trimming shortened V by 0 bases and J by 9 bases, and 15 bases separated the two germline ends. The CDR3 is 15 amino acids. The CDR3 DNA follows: TGTGCCAGCAGCTTAGCGGGAGGCCCTTTAAGTGAGCAGTTCTTC. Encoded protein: CASSLAGGPLSEQFF.

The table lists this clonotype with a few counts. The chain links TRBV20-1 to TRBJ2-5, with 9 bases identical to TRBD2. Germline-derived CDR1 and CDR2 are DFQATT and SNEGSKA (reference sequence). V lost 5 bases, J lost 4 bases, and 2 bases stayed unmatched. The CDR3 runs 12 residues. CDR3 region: CSAPLAGETQYF. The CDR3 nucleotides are TGCAGTGCTCCACTAGCGGGAGAGACCCAGTACTTC.

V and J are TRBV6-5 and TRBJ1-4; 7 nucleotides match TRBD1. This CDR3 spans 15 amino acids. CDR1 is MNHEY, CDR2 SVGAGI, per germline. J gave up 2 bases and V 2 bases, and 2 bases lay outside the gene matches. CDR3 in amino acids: CASSYGDSTNEKLFF. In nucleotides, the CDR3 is TGTGCCAGCAGTTACGGGGACAGTACTAATGAAAAACTGTTTTTT.

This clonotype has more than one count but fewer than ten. This CDR3 reads CASTLGPTTADTQYF. The CDR3 region has the DNA TGCGCCAGCACCTTAGGCCCGACCACGGCAGATACGCAGTATTTT. The genes are TRBV4-1 and TRBJ2-3; D call uncertain. Germline V gene sequence: CDR1 MGHRA, CDR2 YSYEKL. The V end was cut by 7 bases, the J end by 4 bases, with 18 bases between. The CDR3 loop spans 15 amino acids.

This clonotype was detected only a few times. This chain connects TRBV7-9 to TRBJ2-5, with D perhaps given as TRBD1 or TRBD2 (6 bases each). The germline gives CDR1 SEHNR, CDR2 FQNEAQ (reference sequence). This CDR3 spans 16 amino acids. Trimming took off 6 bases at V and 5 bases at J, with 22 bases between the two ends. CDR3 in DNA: TGTGCCAGCAGAAACCCGATGACGGGGGCAGGGGAGACCCAGTACTTC. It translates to CASRNPMTGAGETQYF.

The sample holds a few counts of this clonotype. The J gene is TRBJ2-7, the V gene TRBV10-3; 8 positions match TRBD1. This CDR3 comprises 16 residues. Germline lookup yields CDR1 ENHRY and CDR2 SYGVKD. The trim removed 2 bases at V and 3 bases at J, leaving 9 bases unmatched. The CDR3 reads CAISEGVAGQGYEQYF. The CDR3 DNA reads TGTGCCATCAGTGAGGGGGTCGCAGGACAGGGCTACGAGCAGTACTTC.

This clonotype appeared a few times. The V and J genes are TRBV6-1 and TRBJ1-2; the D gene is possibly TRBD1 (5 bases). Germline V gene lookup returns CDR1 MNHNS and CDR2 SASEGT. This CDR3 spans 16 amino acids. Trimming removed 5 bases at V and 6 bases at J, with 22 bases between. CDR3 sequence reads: CASSQKPGLEGHGYTF. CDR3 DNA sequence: TGTGCCAGCAGTCAAAAACCGGGACTCGAGGGCCATGGCTACACCTTC.

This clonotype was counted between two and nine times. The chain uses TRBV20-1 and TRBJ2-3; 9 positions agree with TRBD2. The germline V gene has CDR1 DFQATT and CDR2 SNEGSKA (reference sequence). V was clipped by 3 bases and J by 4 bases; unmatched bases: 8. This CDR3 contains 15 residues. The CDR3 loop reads CSARGYGTSSDTQYF. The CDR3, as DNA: TGCAGTGCTAGGGGTTATGGGACTAGCTCAGATACGCAGTATTTT.

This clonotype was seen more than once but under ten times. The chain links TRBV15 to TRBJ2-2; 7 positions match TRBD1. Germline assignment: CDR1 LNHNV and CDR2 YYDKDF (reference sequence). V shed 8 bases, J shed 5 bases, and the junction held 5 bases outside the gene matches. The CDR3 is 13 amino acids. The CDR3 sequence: CATGDRETGELFF. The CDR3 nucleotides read TGTGCCACCGGAGACAGGGAAACCGGGGAGCTGTTTTTT.

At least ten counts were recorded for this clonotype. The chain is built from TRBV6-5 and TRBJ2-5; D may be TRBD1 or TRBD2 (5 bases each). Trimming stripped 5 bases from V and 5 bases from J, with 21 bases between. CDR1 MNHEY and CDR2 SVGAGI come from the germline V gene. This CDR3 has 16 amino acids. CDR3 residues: CASSHPPGPTGETQYF. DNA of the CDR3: TGTGCCAGCAGTCACCCTCCGGGACCCACTGGGGAGACCCAGTACTTC.

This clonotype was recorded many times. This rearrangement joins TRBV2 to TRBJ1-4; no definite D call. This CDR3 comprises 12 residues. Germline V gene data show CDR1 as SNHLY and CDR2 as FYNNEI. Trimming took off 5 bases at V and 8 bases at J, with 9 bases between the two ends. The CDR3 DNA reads TGTGCCAGCAGTCTCAAGCGGGAAAAACTGTTTTTT. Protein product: CASSLKREKLFF.

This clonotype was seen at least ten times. The CDR3 DNA follows: TGCGCCAGCAGCCAAGATGAGGGGGAGATGAACACTGAAGCTTTCTTT. Protein product: CASSQDEGEMNTEAFF. The chain combines TRBV4-1 with TRBJ1-1, with D possibly being TRBD1 (6 bases). V lost 0 bases, J lost 0 bases, and 11 bases lay in between. Germline loops: CDR1 MGHRA, CDR2 YSYEKL. The CDR3 is made up of 16 amino acids.

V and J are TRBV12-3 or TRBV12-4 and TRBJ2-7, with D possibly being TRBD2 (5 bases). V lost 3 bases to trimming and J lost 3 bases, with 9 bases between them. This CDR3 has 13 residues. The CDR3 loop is CASSFLASYEQYF. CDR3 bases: TGTGCCAGCAGTTTTCTAGCTAGCTACGAGCAGTACTTC.

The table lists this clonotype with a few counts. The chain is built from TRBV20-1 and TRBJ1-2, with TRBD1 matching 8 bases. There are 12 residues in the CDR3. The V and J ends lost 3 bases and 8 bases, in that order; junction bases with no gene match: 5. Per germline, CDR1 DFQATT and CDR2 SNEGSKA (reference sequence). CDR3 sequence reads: CSARVQGGGYTF. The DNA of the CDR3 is TGCAGTGCTAGGGTACAGGGGGGAGGCTACACCTTC.

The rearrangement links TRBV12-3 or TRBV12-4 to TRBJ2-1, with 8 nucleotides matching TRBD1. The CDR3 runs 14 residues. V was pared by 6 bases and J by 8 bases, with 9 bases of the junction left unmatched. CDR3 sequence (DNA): TGTGCCAGCAGCCCCCCGGACAGGGTCCATGAGCAGTTCTTC. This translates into CASSPPDRVHEQFF.